Below, 2 T cell receptor beta chains from the same sample are listed, as sequenced in a study of T cells expressing NK-cell markers. TCRdb re-analyzed the 5' RACE reads; it lists each CDR3 protein once, without DNA. The listing records about 550,000 distinct CDR3 sequences. The source material was blood T cells: a sorted CD56 or NKG2C T cell subset, CD4+ or CD8+ T cells, or bulk PBMC T cells (not recorded which). These receptors all come from a man aged 18 to 35 in good health.

The genes are TRBV29-1 and TRBJ2-1; lacking DNA, the TRBD1 call made by TCRdb goes unchecked. The CDR3 is 14 amino acids. Per the germline V gene, CDR1 is SQVTM and CDR2 is ANQGSEA. CDR3 in amino acids: CSVAGTSADNEQFF.

This chain connects TRBV20-1 to TRBJ2-2; TCRdb's D call, TRBD1, is unchecked because there is no DNA. CDR1 and CDR2 (germline): DFQATT, SNEGSKA (reference sequence). The CDR3 runs 14 residues. CDR3 residues: CSAKGGAGSGELFF.